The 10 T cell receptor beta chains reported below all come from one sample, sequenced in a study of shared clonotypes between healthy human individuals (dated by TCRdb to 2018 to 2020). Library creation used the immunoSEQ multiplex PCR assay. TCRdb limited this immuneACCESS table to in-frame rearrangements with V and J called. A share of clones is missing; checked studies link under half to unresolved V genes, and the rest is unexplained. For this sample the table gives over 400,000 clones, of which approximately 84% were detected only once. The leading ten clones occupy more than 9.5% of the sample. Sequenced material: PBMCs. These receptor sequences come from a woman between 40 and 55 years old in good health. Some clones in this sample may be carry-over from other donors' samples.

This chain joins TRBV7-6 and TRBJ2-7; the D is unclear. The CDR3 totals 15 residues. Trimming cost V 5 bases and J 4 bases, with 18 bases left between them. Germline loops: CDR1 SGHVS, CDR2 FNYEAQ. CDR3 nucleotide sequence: TGTGCCAGCAGCCAAGGCTTGGGTACGTGGTACGAGCAGTACTTC. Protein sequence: CASSQGLGTWYEQYF. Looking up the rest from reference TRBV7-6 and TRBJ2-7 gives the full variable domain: GAGVSQSPRYKVTKRGQDVALRCDPISGHVSLYWYRQALGQGPEFLTYFNYEAQQDKSGLPNDRFSAERPEGSISTLTIQRTEQRDSAMYRCASSQGLGTWYEQYFGPGTRLTVT.

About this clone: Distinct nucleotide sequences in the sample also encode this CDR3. CDR3 region: CASSLGQATDTQYF. The CDR3 DNA reads as TGTGCCAGCAGCCTAGGGCAGGCCACAGATACGCAGTATTTT. This chain uses TRBV5-4 with TRBJ2-3; no reliable D call. V was pared by 4 bases and J by 2 bases, with 11 bases between. CDR1 and CDR2 from the germline V gene are SGHNT and YYREEE (reference sequence). The CDR3 contains 14 residues.

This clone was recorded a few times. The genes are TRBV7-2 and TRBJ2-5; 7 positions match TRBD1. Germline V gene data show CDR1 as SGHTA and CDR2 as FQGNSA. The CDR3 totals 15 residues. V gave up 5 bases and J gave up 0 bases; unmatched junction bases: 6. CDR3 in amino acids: CASSPQGVYQETQYF. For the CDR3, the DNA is TGTGCCAGCAGCCCCCAGGGGGTCTACCAAGAGACCCAGTACTTC. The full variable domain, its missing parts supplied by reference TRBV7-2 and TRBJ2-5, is GAGVSQSPSNKVTEKGKDVELRCDPISGHTALYWYRQSLGQGLEFLIYFQGNSAPDKSGLPSDRFSAERTGGSVSTLTIQRTQQEDSAVYLCASSPQGVYQETQYFGPGTRLLVL.

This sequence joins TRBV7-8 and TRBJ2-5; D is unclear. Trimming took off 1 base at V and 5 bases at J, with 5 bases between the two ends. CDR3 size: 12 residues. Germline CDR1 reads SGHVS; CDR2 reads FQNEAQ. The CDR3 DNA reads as TGTGCCAGCAGCTTAGGGTCCGAGACCCAGTACTTC. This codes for CASSLGSETQYF. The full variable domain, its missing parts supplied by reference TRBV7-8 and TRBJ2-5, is GAGVSQSPRYKVAKRGQDVALRCDPISGHVSLFWYQQALGQGPEFLTYFQNEAQLDKSGLPSDRFFAERPEGSVSTLKIQRTQQEDSAVYLCASSLGSETQYFGPGTRLLVL.

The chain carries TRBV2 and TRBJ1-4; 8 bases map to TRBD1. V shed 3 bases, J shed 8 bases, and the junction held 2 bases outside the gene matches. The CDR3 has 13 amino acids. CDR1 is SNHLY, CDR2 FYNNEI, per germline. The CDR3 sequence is CASSDRGREKLFF. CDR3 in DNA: TGTGCCAGCAGTGACAGGGGGCGGGAAAAACTGTTTTTT.

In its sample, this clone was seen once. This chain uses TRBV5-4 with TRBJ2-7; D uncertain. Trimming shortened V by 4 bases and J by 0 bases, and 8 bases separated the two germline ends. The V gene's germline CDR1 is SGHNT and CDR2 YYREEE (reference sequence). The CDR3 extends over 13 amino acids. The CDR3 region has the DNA TGTGCCAGCAGCCCCCCCGACTCCTACGAGCAGTACTTC. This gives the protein CASSPPDSYEQYF.

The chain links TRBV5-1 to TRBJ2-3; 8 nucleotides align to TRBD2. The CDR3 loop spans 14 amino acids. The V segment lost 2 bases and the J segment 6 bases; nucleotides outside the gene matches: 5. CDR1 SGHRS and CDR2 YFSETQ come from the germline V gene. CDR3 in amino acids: CASSFSGKGDTQYF. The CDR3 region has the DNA TGCGCCAGCAGCTTTAGCGGGAAGGGGGATACGCAGTATTTT.

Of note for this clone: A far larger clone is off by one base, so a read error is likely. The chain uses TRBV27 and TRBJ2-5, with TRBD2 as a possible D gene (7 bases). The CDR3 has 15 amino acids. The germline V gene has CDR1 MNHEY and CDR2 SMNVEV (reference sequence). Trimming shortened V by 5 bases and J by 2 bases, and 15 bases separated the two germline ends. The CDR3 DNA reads TGTGCCAGCAGTCTGGGGGGGGCCCTACAAGAGACCCAGTACTTC. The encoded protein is CASSLGGALQETQYF.

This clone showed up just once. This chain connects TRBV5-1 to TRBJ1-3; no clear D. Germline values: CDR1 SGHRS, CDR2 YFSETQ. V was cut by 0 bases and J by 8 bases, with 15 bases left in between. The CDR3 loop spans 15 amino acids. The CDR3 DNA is TGCGCCAGCAGCTTGGCCGGGGTCAGCACGGACACCATATATTTT. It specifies CASSLAGVSTDTIYF.

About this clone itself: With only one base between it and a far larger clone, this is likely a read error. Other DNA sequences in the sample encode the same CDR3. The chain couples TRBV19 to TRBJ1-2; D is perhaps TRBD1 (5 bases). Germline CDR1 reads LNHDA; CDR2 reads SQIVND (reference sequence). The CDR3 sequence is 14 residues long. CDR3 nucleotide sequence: TGTGCTAGTAGTACCCCGGGACTCAATGCGCACTACACCTTC. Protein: CASSTPGLNAHYTF.